The clone carrying this T cell receptor beta chain occurred a few times. Its antigen is as yet unknown. In the same sample, other DNA sequences code for this CDR3. The sample belongs to a study of shared clonotypes between healthy human individuals. For the study at large: Three plates were used per donor for CD4 naive, three for CD4 memory, two for CD8 naive and one for CD8 memory.

Study-wide results and limits: Larger richness was generally estimated for naive than memory subsets.

Produced via immunoSEQ multiplex PCR; TCRdb's table is partial and in-frame only. This table has under 2.5 million clones, 80% to 95% appearing once. The CDR3 consists of 13 residues. CDR1 is GTSNPN, CDR2 SVGIG, per germline (reference sequence). V lost 3 bases to trimming and J lost 6 bases, with 12 bases between them. This clonotype was obtained from a man between 18 and 29 years old in good health. Some clones in this sample may be carry-over from other donors' samples. The sample was naive CD4+ T cells from PBMCs. The subset is: CD45RA+ positively selected. The chain couples TRBV30 to TRBJ1-5, with D possibly matching TRBD1 (6 bases). The CDR3 DNA follows: TGTGCCTGGAGCGAACAGGGAGGTCAGCCCCAGCATTTT. This sequence encodes CAWSEQGGQPQHF.